This T cell receptor (beta chain) was obtained from a study of early T cells in non-severe SARS-CoV-2 infection. In the study overall: Sequencing of bulk RNA from unsorted whole blood was done, without chain pairing. General study results and limits: Reliance on VDJdb matching favored anti-spike CD8 responses; private and CD4 specificities were missed.

Unique molecular identifier tags were affixed to discrete cDNA molecules. TCRdb fed the 5' RACE reads into MiXCR, producing one record per CDR3 protein. The sample contains around 70,000 distinct CDR3 sequences, 9% to 15% of which appear only once. Concerning this clonotype: What it binds is not known.

CDR3 length: 18 amino acids. V shed 0 bases, J shed 4 bases, and the junction held 12 bases outside the gene matches. Looked up from germline, CDR1 is SGDLS and CDR2 is YYNGEE. Sequencing was performed on whole blood. This chain uses TRBV9 with TRBJ2-2; 7 bases agree with TRBD2. This clonotype was sampled from an adult who was a healthcare worker with PCR-confirmed SARS-CoV-2 infection or an uninfected control (not recorded which). The CDR3 DNA is TGTGCCAGCAGCGTAGCAGTTGGGGCGGGAGTCCCCACCGGGGAGCTGTTTTTT. Amino acids: CASSVAVGAGVPTGELFF.